These 27 T cell receptor beta chains originate from one sample sequenced in a study of identical twins. Using its own MiXCR run on the 5' RACE reads, TCRdb lists one record per CDR3 protein. The sample holds 690,000 or so distinct CDR3 sequences, roughly 6% seen once. Sequencing input: naive T cells sorted from blood. These receptors came from a man younger than 30 in good health.

The rearrangement uses TRBV5-6 and TRBJ2-3, with unresolved D. This CDR3 is 14 amino acids long. The V end was cut by 4 bases, the J end by 2 bases, with 11 bases between. Germline V gene sequence: CDR1 SGHDT, CDR2 YYEEEE. The CDR3 nucleotides read TGTGCCAGCAGCCTTCTATTATACACAGATACGCAGTATTTT. It is translated as CASSLLLYTDTQYF.

At least ten counts were recorded for this clonotype. J is TRBJ2-7 and V is TRBV20-1; D is uncertain. V gave up 5 bases and J gave up 2 bases, with 13 bases separating them. The CDR3 length is 13 residues. Germline V gene sequence: CDR1 DFQATT, CDR2 SNEGSKA (reference sequence). The CDR3 loop reads CSAFWDRTYEQYF. CDR3 in DNA: TGCAGTGCTTTCTGGGATCGCACCTACGAGCAGTACTTC.

This clonotype has a count of ten or more. The chain uses TRBV9 and TRBJ1-3; D is ambiguous. The V gene's germline CDR1 is SGDLS and CDR2 YYNGEE. V lost 0 bases and J lost 2, with 3 bases in between. This CDR3 comprises 13 residues. The CDR3, as DNA: TGTGCCAGCAGCGTAGCAACTGGAAACACCATATATTTT. Its protein is CASSVATGNTIYF. The full variable domain, with the rest looked up from reference TRBV9 and TRBJ1-3, is DSGVTQTPKHLITATGQRVTLRCSPRSGDLSVYWYQQSLDQGLQFLIQYYNGEERAKGNILERFSAQQFPDLHSELNLSSLELGDSALYFCASSVATGNTIYFGEGSWLTVV.

This clonotype came up many times. The chain couples TRBV20-1 to TRBJ2-2; 8 nucleotides match TRBD1. From germline, CDR1 is DFQATT and CDR2 SNEGSKA (reference sequence). CDR3 size: 13 residues. J was trimmed by 7 bases and V by 6 bases; bases with no gene match: 7. The CDR3 nucleotides are TGCAGTGCCAAAAGGACAGGGCACGGGGAGCTGTTTTTT. Its protein is CSAKRTGHGELFF.

In its sample, this clonotype was seen a few times. The gene calls are TRBV20-1 and TRBJ1-5; perhaps TRBD1 as D (6 bases). Trimming took off 1 base at V and 0 bases at J, with 10 bases between the two ends. Germline V gene data show CDR1 as DFQATT and CDR2 as SNEGSKA (reference sequence). The CDR3 sequence is 15 residues long. Here the CDR3 reads CSARVQGTSNQPQHF. Written as DNA, the CDR3 is TGCAGTGCTAGAGTGCAGGGGACTAGCAATCAGCCCCAGCATTTT.

This clonotype was found a few times. J is TRBJ2-1 and V is TRBV7-9; no firm D call. Deletions cut 5 bases from V and 12 bases from J, with 11 bases between. The germline gives CDR1 SEHNR, CDR2 FQNEAQ (reference sequence). The CDR3 is made up of 11 amino acids. This CDR3 is CASSRDELQFF. CDR3 nucleotide sequence: TGTGCCAGCAGCCGCGATGAGCTGCAGTTCTTC.

This clonotype occurred many times. The chain has TRBV12-3 or TRBV12-4 and TRBJ2-2; 7 nucleotides match TRBD2. V shed 6 bases, J shed 4 bases, and the junction held 8 bases outside the gene matches. The CDR3 is made up of 15 amino acids. The CDR3 DNA sequence: TGTGCCAGCAGCCCGTGGGGGGGTACCACCGGGGAGCTGTTTTTT. Residues: CASSPWGGTTGELFF.

This clonotype was counted only a few times. The chain employs TRBV11-1 and TRBJ2-2, with no clear D. Germline values: CDR1 SGHAT, CDR2 FQDESV (reference sequence). This CDR3 has 14 residues. Trimming pared 4 bases from V and 3 bases from J, leaving 9 bases between. The CDR3, as DNA: TGTGCCAGCAGCTCCATGGTTGACACCGGGGAGCTGTTTTTT. The encoded protein is CASSSMVDTGELFF.

This clonotype has at least ten counts. The gene calls are TRBV5-1 and TRBJ2-1; the D call may be TRBD1 or TRBD2 (5 bases each). The CDR3 is 14 residues long. CDR1 is SGHRS, CDR2 YFSETQ, per germline. The germline V and J ends were trimmed by 2 bases and 5 bases, with 11 bases remaining between them. In nucleotides, the CDR3 is TGCGCCAGCAGCTTAGGGACGGCTAACAATGAGCAGTTCTTC. Residues: CASSLGTANNEQFF.

This clonotype has ten or more counts. The chain combines TRBV12-3 or TRBV12-4 with TRBJ2-7; D uncertain. Trimming stripped 5 bases from V and 2 bases from J, with 16 bases between. The CDR3 has 15 amino acids. Here the CDR3 DNA reads TGTGCCAGCAGTCTACAAACTTCCATTACCTACGAGCAGTACTTC. It specifies CASSLQTSITYEQYF.

This clonotype was picked up many times. The J gene is TRBJ2-1, the V gene TRBV20-1; D perhaps matches TRBD1 (6 bases). V was cut by 6 bases and J by 6 bases, with 15 bases left in between. The CDR3 totals 13 residues. The V gene's germline CDR1 is DFQATT and CDR2 SNEGSKA (reference sequence). The CDR3 is CSAIRGTINEQFF. The CDR3 DNA is TGCAGTGCCATTAGAGGGACAATCAATGAGCAGTTCTTC.

This clonotype was seen a few times. The V gene is TRBV12-5, the J gene TRBJ2-7; the D is unclear. Trimming took off 3 bases at V and 2 bases at J, with 8 bases between the two ends. Per germline, CDR1 LGHNT and CDR2 FRNRAP. CDR3 length: 13 amino acids. This CDR3 reads CASGFAGAYEQYF. The CDR3 DNA reads TGTGCTAGTGGTTTTGCTGGAGCCTACGAGCAGTACTTC.

The genes are TRBV5-1 and TRBJ1-1; 9 bases agree with TRBD1. CDR3 size: 14 residues. CDR1 and CDR2 (germline): SGHRS, YFSETQ. V shed 4 bases and J 5 bases; nucleotides not matched to a gene: 6. This CDR3 reads CASSHTGGGTEAFF. The CDR3 DNA follows: TGCGCCAGCAGCCATACAGGGGGCGGAACTGAAGCTTTCTTT.

This clonotype was seen repeatedly, ten times or more. The chain has TRBV24-1 and TRBJ2-5, with a possible D match to TRBD2 (6 bases). Germline V CDR1 and CDR2: KGHDR, SFDVKD. The CDR3 totals 13 residues. The ends were cut back, 5 bases at V and 4 bases at J, with 10 bases in the middle. The chain's CDR3 is CATSGGTGETQYF. In nucleotides, the CDR3 is TGTGCCACCAGTGGTGGGACTGGAGAGACCCAGTACTTC.

This clonotype was detected only a few times. The rearrangement links TRBV27 to TRBJ2-3; 7 positions agree with TRBD2. The CDR3 totals 18 residues. The germline V gene has CDR1 MNHEY and CDR2 SMNVEV (reference sequence). The V gene end was trimmed by 3 bases and the J gene end by 4 bases; junction bases not matched to a gene: 16. The CDR3 nucleotides are TGTGCCAGCAGTTTCTTTGGAGTTACGGGAGGAGGCGCAGATACGCAGTATTTT. This codes for CASSFFGVTGGGADTQYF.

In its sample, this clonotype was seen many times. Written as DNA, the CDR3 is TGTGCCAGCAGCTTAACCGGGGTGACTTGGAATGAGCAGTACTTC. Its protein is CASSLTGVTWNEQYF. The V call is TRBV28, the J call TRBJ2-7; tentative D call: TRBD2 (5 bases). V was shortened by 6 bases and J by 7 bases, with 22 bases between the two germline ends. Germline lookup yields CDR1 MDHEN and CDR2 SYDVKM. The CDR3 covers 15 residues.

The chain has TRBV12-3 or TRBV12-4 and TRBJ2-3, with D possibly being TRBD1 (5 bases). V lost 6 bases and J lost 0, with 10 bases in between. CDR3 length equals 14 residues. The CDR3 DNA sequence: TGTGCCAGCAGGAGGACACTTAGCACAGATACGCAGTATTTT. Residues: CASRRTLSTDTQYF.

This clonotype occurred a few times. This chain connects TRBV6-6 to TRBJ2-7; maybe TRBD1 (5 bases). CDR1 MNHNY and CDR2 SVGAGI come from the germline V gene (reference sequence). This CDR3 is built from 13 residues. Trimming took off 6 bases at V and 0 bases at J, with 9 bases between the two ends. Here the CDR3 reads CASSYDSSYEQYV. CDR3 DNA sequence: TGTGCCAGCAGCTATGACAGCTCCTACGAGCAGTACGTC.

In its sample, this clonotype was seen many times. The chain links TRBV7-9 to TRBJ2-7, with TRBD1 matching 10 bases. Germline V lookup: CDR1 SEHNR, CDR2 FQNEAQ (reference sequence). The V segment lost 3 bases and the J segment 3 bases; nucleotides outside the gene matches: 5. The CDR3 is made up of 15 amino acids. The DNA for the CDR3 is TGTGCCAGCAGCTTGCTTGGGGACAGGGGCTACGAGCAGTACTTC. Protein product: CASSLLGDRGYEQYF. The whole variable domain, filled in from reference TRBV7-9 and TRBJ2-7, reads DTGVSQNPRHKITKRGQNVTFRCDPISEHNRLYWYRQTLGQGPEFLTYFQNEAQLEKSRLLSDRFSAERPKGSFSTLEIQRTEQGDSAMYLCASSLLGDRGYEQYFGPGTRLTVT.

The V call is TRBV2, the J call TRBJ2-2; 11 bases align to TRBD2. J lost 7 bases, V lost 7 bases, and 11 bases had no gene match. The CDR3 loop spans 16 amino acids. Germline CDR1 and CDR2: SNHLY and FYNNEI. The CDR3 loop reads CASIISGRAYNGELFF. Here the CDR3 DNA reads TGTGCCAGCATTATTAGCGGGAGGGCCTATAACGGGGAGCTGTTTTTT.

Many counts were recorded for this clonotype. This rearrangement joins TRBV6-5 to TRBJ2-7, with D tentatively TRBD2 (6 bases). CDR3 length: 15 amino acids. Looked up from germline, CDR1 is MNHEY and CDR2 is SVGAGI. V was shortened by 3 bases and J by 0 bases, with 12 bases between the two germline ends. This chain's CDR3 is CASSYGLASSYEQYF. The CDR3 region has the DNA TGTGCCAGCAGTTATGGCCTAGCGAGCTCCTACGAGCAGTACTTC.

The sample holds many counts of this clonotype. The CDR3: CASSLGVWGPNTEAFF. The CDR3 region has the DNA TGTGCCAGCAGCTTAGGGGTATGGGGTCCGAACACTGAAGCTTTCTTT. This chain connects TRBV13 to TRBJ1-1; the D is unclear. The CDR3 length is 16 residues. The germline V gene has CDR1 PRHDT and CDR2 FYEKMQ (reference sequence). Trimming left V 0 bases short and J 1 base short, with 12 bases between.

This clonotype has at least ten counts. The chain combines TRBV20-1 with TRBJ2-1; perhaps D is TRBD1 or TRBD2 (6 bases each). Germline V gene lookup returns CDR1 DFQATT and CDR2 SNEGSKA (reference sequence). Trimming cost V 1 base and J 0 bases, with 25 bases left between them. The CDR3 runs 20 residues. CDR3 loop: CSARVRVGGGVGGSYNEQFF. As DNA, the CDR3 is TGCAGTGCTAGAGTCCGGGTAGGAGGGGGAGTGGGGGGCTCCTACAATGAGCAGTTCTTC.

Details on this clonotype: This may be a read error: a much more frequent sequence differs by one nucleotide. The chain links TRBV29-1 to TRBJ2-1; TRBD2 agrees at 9 bases. CDR1 is SQVTM, CDR2 ANQGSEA, per germline. Losses at the gene ends were 4 bases for V and 8 bases for J; bases not matched to a gene: 9. This CDR3 spans 14 amino acids. CDR3 coding DNA: TGCAGCGTTGTACTAGCGGGTCATAGGGATGAGCAGTTCTTC. Translated: CSVVLAGHRDEQFF.

This clonotype was counted many times. The J gene is TRBJ2-2, the V gene TRBV6-5; 10 bases are a match to TRBD1. CDR1 is MNHEY, CDR2 SVGAGI, per germline. CDR3 length: 16 residues. V was clipped by 3 bases and J by 1 base; unmatched bases: 2. CDR3 DNA: TGTGCCAGCAGTTATGGGGACAGGGGGAACACCGGGGAGCTGTTTTTT. Translating it yields CASSYGDRGNTGELFF.

This clonotype was detected ten times or more. The chain couples TRBV12-3 or TRBV12-4 to TRBJ1-1; D unclear. Trimming took 2 bases from V and 0 from J, leaving 7 bases between them. CDR3 size: 14 residues. The DNA of the CDR3 is TGTGCCAGCAGTTTACAGAGCATGAACACTGAAGCTTTCTTT. Protein sequence: CASSLQSMNTEAFF.

This chain uses TRBV5-1 with TRBJ2-5, with 14 bases fitting TRBD2. Trimming at V came to 0 bases and at J to 1 base, leaving 2 bases not matched to a gene. This CDR3 contains 17 residues. Germline V gene sequence: CDR1 SGHRS, CDR2 YFSETQ. CDR3 amino acids: CASSLAGLAGVQETQYF. In nucleotides, the CDR3 is TGCGCCAGCAGCTTGGCGGGACTAGCGGGAGTCCAAGAGACCCAGTACTTC. The whole variable domain, remainder taken from reference TRBV5-1 and TRBJ2-5, is KAGVTQTPRYLIKTRGQQVTLSCSPISGHRSVSWYQQTPGQGLQFLFEYFSETQRNKGNFPGRFSGRQFSNSRSEMNVSTLELGDSALYLCASSLAGLAGVQETQYFGPGTRLLVL.